This T cell receptor beta chain originates from a study of T cell responses to AZD1222 COVID-19 vaccine. Study-level results: Seropositive AZD1222 recipients at baseline numbered only five or six.

In regard to this clone: The antigen is undetermined.

Assay: immunoSEQ multiplex PCR; the TCRdb copy retains only in-frame clones and omits some. This table holds about 130,000 clones, around 90% found once. V lost 0 bases, J lost 0 bases, and 10 bases lay in between. Germline V gene data show CDR1 as SGHRS and CDR2 as YFSETQ. The CDR3 loop spans 16 amino acids. The V and J genes are TRBV5-1 and TRBJ1-5, with D perhaps matching TRBD1 (6 bases). Material: peripheral blood, obtained 28 days after the second AZD1222 dose. This sequence was found in an adult who received the AZD1222 COVID-19 vaccine. CDR3 in amino acids: CASSLDTGNSNQPQHF. DNA for the CDR3: TGCGCCAGCAGCTTGGATACAGGGAATAGCAATCAGCCCCAGCATTTT. Full variable domain (remainder filled in from reference TRBV5-1 and TRBJ1-5): KAGVTQTPRYLIKTRGQQVTLSCSPISGHRSVSWYQQTPGQGLQFLFEYFSETQRNKGNFPGRFSGRQFSNSRSEMNVSTLELGDSALYLCASSLDTGNSNQPQHFGDGTRLSIL.